The 19 T cell receptor beta chains presented below share a single source sample, sequenced in a study of blood T cell repertoires in COVID-19. Clones were sequenced by immunoSEQ multiplex PCR, and TCRdb holds only the in-frame ones, with some missing. The profile shows a few hundred thousand clones, approximately 89% of them singletons. What was sequenced was peripheral blood. Every receptor here comes from a woman aged 25 to 39 who had recovered from COVID-19.

This chain links TRBV3-1 (or the pseudogene TRBV3-2) with TRBJ1-4; D unresolved. The CDR3 spans 12 residues. Between the trimmed V and J ends, which lost 6 bases and 4 bases, there was a span of 6 bases. Germline V lookup: CDR1 LGHDT, CDR2 YNNKEL (reference sequence). In DNA form, the CDR3 reads TGTGCCAGCAGTGGAGATAATGAAAAACTGTTTTTT. This encodes CASSGDNEKLFF.

V usage is TRBV7-3 and J usage is TRBJ2-1, with D maybe TRBD1 (5 bases). The V end lost 3 bases, the J end lost 7 bases, and 7 bases lay between the germline ends. Looked up from germline, CDR1 is SGHTA and CDR2 is FQGTGA. The CDR3 spans 12 residues. The CDR3 region is CASSFDRNEQFF. The CDR3, as DNA: TGTGCCAGCAGCTTCGACAGAAATGAGCAGTTCTTC. Filled out from reference TRBV7-3 and TRBJ2-1, the complete variable domain reads GAGVSQTPSNKVTEKGKYVELRCDPISGHTALYWYRQSLGQGPEFLIYFQGTGAADDSGLPNDRFFAVRPEGSVSTLKIQRTERGDSAVYLCASSFDRNEQFFGPGTRLTVL.

This clone appeared a single time. The V gene is TRBV24-1, the J gene TRBJ2-1; 8 bases map to TRBD2. Trimming at V came to 3 bases and at J to 2 bases, leaving 5 bases not matched to a gene. Germline assignment: CDR1 KGHDR and CDR2 SFDVKD. This CDR3 is built from 16 residues. CDR3 sequence reads: CATSDPGGITYNEQFF. The CDR3 DNA reads as TGTGCCACCAGTGATCCGGGGGGGATAACCTACAATGAGCAGTTCTTC.

This clone was counted once. The chain employs TRBV5-5 and TRBJ2-3; 10 bases match TRBD1. The CDR3 contains 15 residues. The germline gives CDR1 SGHKS, CDR2 YYEKEE (reference sequence). The ends lost 7 bases at V and 2 bases at J; junction bases unmatched: 7. The CDR3 nucleotides are TGTGCCAGCCAAGAGGACAGGGGGACCACAGATACGCAGTATTTT. As protein: CASQEDRGTTDTQYF.

V and J are TRBV7-9 and TRBJ1-4; possible D gene TRBD1, 5 bases. Germline CDR1 reads SEHNR; CDR2 reads FQNEAQ (reference sequence). The CDR3 runs 17 residues. The germline V and J ends were trimmed by 3 bases and 4 bases, with 18 bases remaining between them. CDR3 in DNA: TGTGCCAGCAGCTTTGCCCCATCGGGGGTCGTTAATGAAAAACTGTTTTTT. It specifies CASSFAPSGVVNEKLFF.

This clone was found a few times. The gene calls are TRBV7-9 and TRBJ1-4; D ambiguous. This CDR3 comprises 14 residues. V was shortened by 4 bases and J by 4 bases, with 10 bases between the two germline ends. Germline V lookup: CDR1 SEHNR, CDR2 FQNEAQ (reference sequence). The CDR3 DNA is TGTGCCAGCAGCTCCGGGTCGATTAATGAAAAACTGTTTTTT. This gives the protein CASSSGSINEKLFF.

In its sample, this clone was seen once. The chain recombines TRBV5-5 with TRBJ2-1; TRBD1 matches 7 bases. Germline assignment: CDR1 SGHKS and CDR2 YYEKEE (reference sequence). This CDR3 is 12 amino acids long. V gave up 4 bases and J gave up 7 bases; unmatched junction bases: 2. In DNA form, the CDR3 reads TGTGCCAGCAGCGTACAGGGGAATGAGCAGTTCTTC. It translates to CASSVQGNEQFF.

The rearrangement joins TRBV19 to TRBJ2-2; TRBD2 might be the D (5 bases). V was cut by 8 bases and J by 5 bases, with 15 bases left in between. The CDR3 length is 14 residues. In germline, CDR1 is LNHDA, CDR2 SQIVND (reference sequence). CDR3 loop: CASGGIGDTGELFF. DNA of the CDR3: TGTGCCAGTGGTGGGATCGGGGATACCGGGGAGCTGTTTTTT.

The chain is built from TRBV5-4 and TRBJ2-1, with 11 bases identical to TRBD2. Losses at the gene ends were 4 bases for V and 3 bases for J; bases not matched to a gene: 9. Per the germline V gene, CDR1 is SGHNT and CDR2 is YYREEE (reference sequence). There are 17 residues in the CDR3. The CDR3 nucleotides read TGTGCCAGCAGCGCCTTAGCGGGGGGGACGATCTACAATGAGCAGTTCTTC. Amino acids: CASSALAGGTIYNEQFF.

J is TRBJ2-5 and V is TRBV6-5; 9 nucleotides agree with TRBD2. Trimming took 0 bases from V and 6 from J; bases not matched to a gene: 8. This CDR3 spans 16 amino acids. The V gene's germline CDR1 is MNHEY and CDR2 SVGAGI. This CDR3 reads CASSYSGAGGDQTQYF. CDR3 bases: TGTGCCAGCAGTTACTCCGGAGCGGGGGGCGATCAGACCCAGTACTTC.

This chain uses TRBV18 with TRBJ2-7, with TRBD2 as a possible D gene (5 bases). Germline CDR1 and CDR2: KGHSH and LQKENI. This CDR3 contains 13 residues. Trimming removed 2 bases at V and 3 bases at J, with 8 bases between. The CDR3 protein is CASSPSDYYEQYF. The CDR3 nucleotides are TGTGCCAGCTCACCATCAGACTACTACGAGCAGTACTTC.

The chain is built from TRBV3-1 (or the pseudogene TRBV3-2) and TRBJ2-2; D is perhaps TRBD1 (5 bases). This CDR3 region has 15 residues. Germline CDR1 and CDR2: LGHDT and YNNKEL (reference sequence). V lost 4 bases and J lost 2, with 11 bases in between. The CDR3 sequence: CASSPLGPNTGELFF. CDR3 in DNA: TGTGCCAGCAGCCCTCTGGGGCCCAACACCGGGGAGCTGTTTTTT.

The chain employs TRBV28 and TRBJ1-1; 9 nucleotides align to TRBD1. CDR3 length: 15 residues. Germline V gives CDR1 MDHEN, CDR2 SYDVKM. The V gene end was trimmed by 6 bases and the J gene end by 4 bases; junction bases not matched to a gene: 9. DNA for the CDR3: TGTGCCAGCAGCCATACAGGGGGCGAGGGCACTGAAGCTTTCTTT. As protein: CASSHTGGEGTEAFF.

The V and J genes are TRBV18 and TRBJ1-2, with TRBD1 identical over 9 bases. Germline CDR1 and CDR2: KGHSH and LQKENI. The CDR3 is 14 residues long. The V and J ends lost 2 bases and 6 bases, in that order; junction bases with no gene match: 4. The CDR3 is CASSPFRDRDGYTF. DNA of the CDR3: TGTGCCAGCTCACCATTCAGGGACAGGGATGGCTACACCTTC.

The table lists this clone with a count of one. This rearrangement joins TRBV25-1 to TRBJ2-1, with 13 bases matching TRBD2. CDR1 is MGHDK and CDR2 is SYGVNS in the germline V gene. The CDR3 is made up of 17 amino acids. V lost 1 base to trimming and J lost 6 bases; unmatched junction nucleotides: 6. Here the CDR3 DNA reads TGTGCCAGCAGTGAATTAGGGACTAGCGGGGAGGTCAATGAGCAGTTCTTC. This sequence encodes CASSELGTSGEVNEQFF.

V and J are TRBV5-1 and TRBJ2-1, with D possibly matching TRBD1 (6 bases). This CDR3 comprises 13 residues. CDR1 and CDR2 from the germline V gene are SGHRS and YFSETQ. Trimming shortened V by 2 bases and J by 7 bases, and 10 bases separated the two germline ends. For the CDR3, the DNA is TGCGCCAGCAGCTTATCAGGGGTGAATGAGCAGTTCTTC. Translating gives CASSLSGVNEQFF.

The chain recombines TRBV2 with TRBJ2-7, with D perhaps matching TRBD1 (6 bases). From germline, CDR1 is SNHLY and CDR2 FYNNEI. V was shortened by 7 bases and J by 3 bases, with 13 bases between the two germline ends. The CDR3 runs to 13 residues. The CDR3 DNA follows: TGTGCCAGCACCCGGACAGAGCTCTACGAGCAGTACTTC. Translation: CASTRTELYEQYF.

V gene TRBV28 combines with J gene TRBJ2-5; D may be TRBD2 (6 bases). The CDR3 extends over 14 amino acids. The ends were cut back, 7 bases at V and 2 bases at J, with 14 bases in the middle. Per germline, CDR1 MDHEN and CDR2 SYDVKM. CDR3 loop: CASTPGTAQETQYF. CDR3 DNA: TGTGCCAGCACTCCCGGGACTGCACAAGAGACCCAGTACTTC.

The V and J genes are TRBV9 and TRBJ2-1; D possibly corresponds to TRBD2 (6 bases). Germline V gives CDR1 SGDLS, CDR2 YYNGEE. This CDR3 has 11 residues. The CDR3 nucleotides read TGTCGGGACTCTGCCTACAATGAGCAGTTCTTC. Translating gives CRDSAYNEQFF. The full variable domain, completed using reference TRBV9 and TRBJ2-1, is DSGVTQTPKHLITATGQRVTLRCSPRSGDLSVYWYQQSLDQGLQFLIQYYNGEERAKGNILERFSAQQFPDLHSELNLSSLELGDSALYFCRDSAYNEQFFGPGTRLTVL.